The 19 T cell receptor beta chains reported below all come from one sample, sequenced in a study of PD-1 blockade in classical Hodgkin lymphoma. The assay was immunoSEQ multiplex PCR, and TCRdb's table has in-frame clones only and misses some. This sample has roughly 49,000 clones, with nearly 90% found just once. Time point denoted: cycle 4 day 1 (C4D1), after 6 weeks of nivolumab. Following autologous stem cell transplantation, relapse occurred in every patient, and exposure to brentuximab vedotin varied. The sequenced sample was peripheral blood mononuclear cells (PBMCs), obtained before the fourth cycle of nivolumab. The origin of the receptors is a human donor with classical Hodgkin lymphoma.

V gene TRBV4-2 combines with J gene TRBJ2-1; 7 positions match TRBD2. The junction had 7 bases not matched to a gene; V was cut back by 0 bases and J by 5 bases. The germline gives CDR1 LGHNA, CDR2 YNFKEQ. This CDR3 region has 16 residues. Here the CDR3 DNA reads TGTGCCAGCAGCCAAGACTGGCGGGGGAGAAACAATGAGCAGTTCTTC. The encoded protein is CASSQDWRGRNNEQFF.

This clone was counted a single time. The rearrangement uses TRBV4-1 and TRBJ2-3, with no clear D. V lost 3 bases and J 4 bases, leaving 8 bases between the germline ends. Germline V gene data show CDR1 as MGHRA and CDR2 as YSYEKL. This CDR3 comprises 13 residues. The CDR3 nucleotides are TGCGCCAGCAGCCATATCTTTGCAGATACGCAGTATTTT. This codes for CASSHIFADTQYF.

This chain uses TRBV30 with TRBJ2-7; tentatively, D is TRBD2 (6 bases). Germline values: CDR1 GTSNPN, CDR2 SVGIG (reference sequence). The CDR3 totals 16 residues. With 0 bases removed from V and 0 bases from J, the gap between germline ends came to 15 bases. Written as DNA, the CDR3 is TGTGCCTGGAGTGTACATTCGGGACTGAGCTCCTACGAGCAGTACTTC. It encodes CAWSVHSGLSSYEQYF. The variable domain in full, completed from reference TRBV30 and TRBJ2-7, reads SQTIHQWPATLVQPVGSPLSLECTVEGTSNPNLYWYRQAAGRGLQLLFYSVGIGQISSEVPQNLSASRPQDRQFILSSKKLLLSDSGFYLCAWSVHSGLSSYEQYFGPGTRLTVT.

The V call is TRBV5-1, the J call TRBJ2-1; TRBD2 is a possible D gene (5 bases). Trimming took 4 bases from V and 5 from J, leaving 16 bases between them. This CDR3 has 15 residues. Germline-derived CDR1 and CDR2 are SGHRS and YFSETQ. As DNA, the CDR3 is TGCGCCAGCAGCGGGAGTTCTTATCTCAACAATGAGCAGTTCTTC. Protein product: CASSGSSYLNNEQFF.

This rearrangement joins TRBV14 to TRBJ1-1; D is perhaps TRBD1 (6 bases). Trimming shortened V by 5 bases and J by 5 bases, and 12 bases separated the two germline ends. Germline V gene data show CDR1 as SGHDN and CDR2 as FVKESK. The CDR3 sequence is 13 residues long. The CDR3 sequence: CASSEQGRTEAFF. In DNA form, the CDR3 reads TGTGCCAGCAGCGAACAGGGAAGGACTGAAGCTTTCTTT. Combining the CDR3 with reference TRBV14 and TRBJ1-1 gives the whole variable domain EAGVTQFPSHSVIEKGQTVTLRCDPISGHDNLYWYRRVMGKEIKFLLHFVKESKQDESGMPNNRFLAERTGGTYSTLKVQPAELEDSGVYFCASSEQGRTEAFFGQGTRLTVV.

The CDR3 sequence: CASSYIQEGEQYF. The CDR3 nucleotides are TGTGCCAGCAGTTACATACAGGAAGGCGAGCAGTACTTC. V usage is TRBV6-5 and J usage is TRBJ2-7; maybe TRBD1 (5 bases). The germline V gene has CDR1 MNHEY and CDR2 SVGAGI. This CDR3 has 13 residues. The V gene lost 2 bases and the J gene lost 6 bases, with 11 bases spanning the gap.

This clone showed up just a few times. This chain uses TRBV7-6 with TRBJ2-1; perhaps TRBD2 as D (6 bases). The CDR3 has 16 amino acids. Per the germline V gene, CDR1 is SGHVS and CDR2 is FNYEAQ. Deletions cut 2 bases from V and 4 bases from J, with 15 bases between. DNA of the CDR3: TGTGCCAGCAGCTTATATGGCGGGGCGGTTTACAATGAGCAGTTCTTC. Protein product: CASSLYGGAVYNEQFF.

The chain recombines TRBV19 with TRBJ1-5, with D maybe TRBD1 (6 bases). There are 14 residues in the CDR3. CDR1 and CDR2 from the germline V gene are LNHDA and SQIVND (reference sequence). Trimming left V 2 bases short and J 7 bases short, with 12 bases between. DNA of the CDR3: TGTGCCAGTAGTATATGGGGGGGCGGGCAGCCCCAGCATTTT. It specifies CASSIWGGGQPQHF.

The chain links TRBV6-1 to TRBJ2-5, with TRBD2 matching 9 bases. CDR1 is MNHNS, CDR2 SASEGT, per germline. The CDR3 totals 18 residues. V lost 0 bases and J lost 4; bases outside the gene matches: 12. CDR3: CASSEAVSGSAFGETQYF. The CDR3 DNA sequence: TGTGCCAGCAGTGAAGCGGTTAGCGGGAGTGCGTTTGGAGAGACCCAGTACTTC.

V and J are TRBV28 and TRBJ2-1; TRBD2 aligns across 7 bases. The CDR3 is 13 residues long. Trimming at V came to 10 bases and at J to 5 bases, leaving 8 bases not matched to a gene. CDR1 MDHEN and CDR2 SYDVKM come from the germline V gene. The DNA for the CDR3 is TGTGCCACCGGGGACTACTCGGACAATGAGCAGTTCTTC. It is translated as CATGDYSDNEQFF.

V gene TRBV19 combines with J gene TRBJ1-5; tentatively, D is TRBD1 (5 bases). CDR3 length: 16 residues. CDR1 LNHDA and CDR2 SQIVND come from the germline V gene (reference sequence). V was pared by 0 bases and J by 0 bases, with 9 bases between. CDR3 bases: TGTGCCAGTAGTATAGATTTTACAGGTAGCAATCAGCCCCAGCATTTT. It is translated as CASSIDFTGSNQPQHF.

This clone has just a few counts. This chain uses TRBV30 with TRBJ2-7, with TRBD1 as a possible D gene (6 bases). The CDR3 spans 15 residues. Trimming stripped 2 bases from V and 3 bases from J, with 17 bases between. The germline V gene has CDR1 GTSNPN and CDR2 SVGIG (reference sequence). The CDR3 protein is CAWSSPRGGVYEQYF. The CDR3 DNA reads TGTGCCTGGAGTTCCCCTCGAGGGGGAGTCTACGAGCAGTACTTC.

The chain combines TRBV19 with TRBJ2-7; D is ambiguous. The germline V gene has CDR1 LNHDA and CDR2 SQIVND (reference sequence). The CDR3 has 13 residues. V gave up 5 bases and J gave up 0 bases, with 8 bases separating them. The CDR3 sequence: CASSAAISYEQYF. CDR3 in DNA: TGTGCCAGTAGTGCGGCCATCTCCTACGAGCAGTACTTC.

In its sample, this clone was seen a few times. V usage is TRBV27 and J usage is TRBJ2-1; either TRBD1 or TRBD2 may supply D (6 bases each). The CDR3 sequence is 15 residues long. V was trimmed by 2 bases and J by 1 base, leaving 9 bases between them. The germline V gene encodes CDR1 MNHEY and CDR2 SMNVEV (reference sequence). CDR3 coding DNA: TGTGCCAGCAGTTTAGGGGGGCAGTCCTACAATGAGCAGTTCTTC. Translation: CASSLGGQSYNEQFF.

This chain connects TRBV5-1 to TRBJ2-7; 8 nucleotides agree with TRBD1. The CDR3 totals 13 residues. Germline V gene data show CDR1 as SGHRS and CDR2 as YFSETQ. V shed 4 bases and J 2 bases; nucleotides not matched to a gene: 2. DNA of the CDR3: TGCGCCAGCAGCCAGGGACAGGCCTACGAGCAGTACTTC. It yields the protein CASSQGQAYEQYF.

The chain links TRBV7-6 to TRBJ2-7, with D tentatively TRBD1 (6 bases). V lost 2 bases to trimming and J lost 1 base, with 15 bases between them. The CDR3 has 16 amino acids. The germline V gene encodes CDR1 SGHVS and CDR2 FNYEAQ. The CDR3, as DNA: TGTGCCAGCAGCTTAAGTATCAGGGGAGAATCCTACGAGCAGTACTTC. Its protein is CASSLSIRGESYEQYF.

Turning to this clone: Other DNA sequences from this sample encode an identical CDR3 as well. Here the CDR3 reads CATSRDSGTGGFEKLFF. The CDR3 coding sequence is TGTGCCACCAGCAGAGACTCCGGGACAGGGGGCTTTGAAAAACTGTTTTTT. The J gene is TRBJ1-4, the V gene TRBV15, with 12 bases identical to TRBD1. Germline-derived CDR1 and CDR2 are LNHNV and YYDKDF (reference sequence). The V segment lost 0 bases and the J segment 7 bases; nucleotides outside the gene matches: 6. The CDR3 has 17 amino acids. The full variable domain, in which reference TRBV15 and TRBJ1-4 provide the parts outside the CDR3, is DAMVIQNPRYQVTQFGKPVTLSCSQTLNHNVMYWYQQKSSQAPKLLFHYYDKDFNNEADTPDNFQSRRPNTSFCFLDIRSPGLGDTAMYLCATSRDSGTGGFEKLFFGSGTQLSVL.

The chain links TRBV10-1 to TRBJ1-6; D gene unclear. Germline V lookup: CDR1 WNHNN, CDR2 SYGVQD (reference sequence). The CDR3 is made up of 15 amino acids. The V end was cut by 2 bases, the J end by 6 bases, with 11 bases between. CDR3 amino acids: CASSESRGSNSPLHF. The CDR3 DNA reads as TGCGCCAGCAGTGAGAGTAGAGGCAGTAATTCACCCCTCCACTTT.

This rearrangement joins TRBV6-4 to TRBJ1-5, with D unresolved. Germline V gene data show CDR1 as MRHNA and CDR2 as SNTAGT. The CDR3 length is 13 residues. Trimming pared 3 bases from V and 1 base from J, leaving 4 bases between. CDR3 coding DNA: TGTGCCAGCAGTGAGGGGAGCAATCAGCCCCAGCATTTT. This codes for CASSEGSNQPQHF.